What follows are 7 T cell receptor beta chains derived from one specimen sequenced in a study of T-cell reconstitution after alpha-beta-depleted transplantation in children. For TCRbeta, the library was prepared with unique molecular identifiers. In TCRdb, the PCR reads were re-called with MiXCR into one record per CDR3 protein. The table has 200,000 to 300,000 distinct CDR3 sequences, about a quarter seen once. Specimen: PBMCs, collected before TCRalphabeta/CD19-depleted stem cell transplant. These receptor sequences come from a girl aged 2-10 years with Fanconi anemia, due to receive a stem cell transplant.

The genes are TRBV11-2 and TRBJ2-3; TRBD2 might be the D (5 bases). Trimming cost V 8 bases and J 4 bases, with 19 bases left between them. CDR1 is SGHAT, CDR2 FQNNGV, per germline. The CDR3 contains 15 residues. CDR3 region: CASLGVFGAADTQYF. Written as DNA, the CDR3 is TGTGCCAGCCTTGGGGTTTTCGGAGCGGCAGATACGCAGTATTTT.

This clonotype was seen at least ten times. The rearrangement uses TRBV29-1 and TRBJ2-3; D uncertain. Trimming left V 1 base short and J 6 bases short, with 14 bases between. From germline, CDR1 is SQVTM and CDR2 ANQGSEA. The CDR3 length is 14 residues. The CDR3 DNA follows: TGCAGCGTTGAAGGGACCACCCGTTATGATACGCAGTATTTT. Amino acids: CSVEGTTRYDTQYF.

The gene calls are TRBV6-5 and TRBJ1-1; TRBD1 matches at 7 bases. Unmatched junction bases numbered 12, after V lost 2 bases and J lost 6 bases. This CDR3 is built from 16 residues. CDR1 is MNHEY and CDR2 is SVGAGI in the germline V gene. The CDR3 nucleotides read TGTGCCAGCAGTTACGTCCCTTTGACAGGGTCATCTGAAGCTTTCTTT. Its protein product is CASSYVPLTGSSEAFF.

This clonotype was seen ten or more times. The genes are TRBV4-2 and TRBJ1-1; 8 bases agree with TRBD1. The length of the CDR3 is 14 residues. The trim removed 4 bases at V and 3 bases at J, leaving 4 bases unmatched. The V gene's germline CDR1 is LGHNA and CDR2 YNFKEQ. The CDR3 reads CASSLGQGDTEAFF. CDR3 DNA: TGTGCCAGCAGCCTCGGACAGGGAGACACTGAAGCTTTCTTT.

This clonotype has a handful of counts. The chain uses TRBV30 and TRBJ2-1; 10 bases are shared with TRBD1. Germline CDR1 and CDR2: GTSNPN and SVGIG (reference sequence). V shed 1 base, J shed 8 bases, and the junction held 2 bases outside the gene matches. There are 13 residues in the CDR3. DNA of the CDR3: TGTGCCTGGAGTGAGGGGACAGGGGATGAGCAGTTCTTC. Translated: CAWSEGTGDEQFF.

This clonotype was seen at least ten times. The V gene is TRBV20-1, the J gene TRBJ2-3; D remains unclear. CDR3 length: 12 residues. V dropped 0 bases and J dropped 6 bases, with 7 bases sitting between them. CDR1 is DFQATT and CDR2 is SNEGSKA in the germline V gene (reference sequence). This chain's CDR3 is CSARDMYDTQYF. CDR3 sequence (DNA): TGCAGTGCTAGAGATATGTACGATACGCAGTATTTT.

The V and J genes are TRBV4-2 and TRBJ2-1; D is unresolved. The CDR3 is 16 amino acids. Germline CDR1 reads LGHNA; CDR2 reads YNFKEQ. The V gene lost 1 base and the J gene lost 1 base, with 11 bases spanning the gap. The CDR3: CASSQVVRPSYNEQFF. For the CDR3, the DNA is TGTGCCAGCAGCCAAGTAGTCCGACCGTCCTACAATGAGCAGTTCTTC.